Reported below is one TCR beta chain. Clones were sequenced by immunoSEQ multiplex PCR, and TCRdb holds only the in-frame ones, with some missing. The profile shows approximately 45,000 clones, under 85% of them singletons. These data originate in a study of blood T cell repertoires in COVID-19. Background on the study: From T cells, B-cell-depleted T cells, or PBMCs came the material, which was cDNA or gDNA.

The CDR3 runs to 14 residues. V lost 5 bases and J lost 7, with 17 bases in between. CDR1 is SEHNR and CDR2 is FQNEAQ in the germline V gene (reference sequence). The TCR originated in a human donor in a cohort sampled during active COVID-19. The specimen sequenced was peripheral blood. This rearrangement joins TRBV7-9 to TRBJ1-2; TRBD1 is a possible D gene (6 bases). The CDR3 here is CASSPSQGLSGYTF. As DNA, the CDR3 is TGTGCCAGCAGCCCCTCACAGGGTTTGTCTGGCTACACCTTC.